Sequencing of this T cell receptor beta chain was carried out in a study of blood T cell repertoires in COVID-19. Whole-study context: Researchers got acute and convalescent COVID-19 samples from the United States, Italy and Spain. The analysed material was cDNA or gDNA that came from T cells, B-cell-depleted T cells, or PBMCs.

Only in-frame clones appear in the TCRdb table, and some are missing; sequencing was by immunoSEQ multiplex PCR. The profile shows 150,000 to 250,000 clones, 94% of them singletons. The receptor comes from a young man with COVID-19, enrolled during active disease. Input material: peripheral blood.

The DNA of the CDR3 is TGTGCCAGCAGCCAAACCCCCCGGGGAGATACGCAGTATTTT. Protein sequence: CASSQTPRGDTQYF. This chain joins TRBV3-1 (or the pseudogene TRBV3-2) and TRBJ2-3; maybe TRBD2 (5 bases). Trimming shortened V by 2 bases and J by 5 bases, and 11 bases separated the two germline ends. This CDR3 has 14 residues. Germline V gives CDR1 LGHDT, CDR2 YNNKEL (reference sequence).